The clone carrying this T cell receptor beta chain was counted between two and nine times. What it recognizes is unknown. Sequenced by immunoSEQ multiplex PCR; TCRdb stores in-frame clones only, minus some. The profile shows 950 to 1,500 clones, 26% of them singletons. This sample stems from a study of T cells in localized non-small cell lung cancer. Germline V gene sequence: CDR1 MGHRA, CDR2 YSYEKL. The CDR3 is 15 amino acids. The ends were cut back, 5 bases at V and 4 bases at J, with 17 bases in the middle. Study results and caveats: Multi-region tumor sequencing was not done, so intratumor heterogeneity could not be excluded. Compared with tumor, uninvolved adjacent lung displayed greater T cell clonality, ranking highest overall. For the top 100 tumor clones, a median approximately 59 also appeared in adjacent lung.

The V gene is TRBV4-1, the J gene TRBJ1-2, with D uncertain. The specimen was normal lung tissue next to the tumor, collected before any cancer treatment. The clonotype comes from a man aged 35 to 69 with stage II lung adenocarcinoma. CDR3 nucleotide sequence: TGCGCCAGCAGCGCCGGTGGCAGTCTCAGCTATGGCTACACCTTC. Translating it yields CASSAGGSLSYGYTF.